This TCR beta chain was found in a study of identifying expanded T cells in peripheral blood. No infections or other immune events were documented during collection. With regard to this clone: Its antigen is as yet unknown.

Study-wide results and caveats: Technical replicates showed approximately 1.2 changed clones; roughly two weeks around 15; four weeks 19. Variance in clone template counts between roughly two-week samples significantly increased with total template count across all healthy donors.

The method was immunoSEQ multiplex PCR; TCRdb's version includes in-frame clones alone and lacks a portion of them. The repertoire holds roughly 78,000 clones, with 85% to 90% as singletons. The sequenced sample was blood. The receptor was isolated from a person aged 18-70 years in good health.

The CDR3 DNA reads as TGTGCCAGCAGTTTAGAGCAATCCTATGGCTACACCTTC. Its protein product is CASSLEQSYGYTF. V usage is TRBV28 and J usage is TRBJ1-2; D unresolved. The CDR3 sequence is 13 residues long. V was shortened by 2 bases and J by 4 bases, with 8 bases between the two germline ends. Germline loops: CDR1 MDHEN, CDR2 SYDVKM.